One sample yielded the 10 T cell receptor beta chains listed below, sequenced in a study of shared clonotypes between healthy human individuals. CD45RO-negative, CCR7-selected cells formed the naive CD8 fraction, which excluded terminally differentiated effector memory CD45RA+ cells. Measured with immunoSEQ multiplex PCR; TCRdb has only the in-frame clones, and not every one. The data contain hundreds of thousands of clones, less than 97% of them singletons. The sequenced sample was naive CD8+ T cells sorted from blood. The receptor set was obtained from a woman aged 25 to 39 in good health.

About this clone itself: The same CDR3 is also encoded by other DNA sequences in this sample. V is TRBV11-1 and J is TRBJ2-7, with TRBD2 matching over 8 bases. The CDR3 is 12 amino acids. Unmatched junction bases numbered 2, after V lost 4 bases and J lost 6 bases. Germline CDR1 is SGHAT and CDR2 is FQDESV (reference sequence). In DNA form, the CDR3 reads TGTGCCAGCAGCTCAACTAGCGGCGAGCAGTACTTC. Protein sequence: CASSSTSGEQYF. Together with reference TRBV11-1 and TRBJ2-7, the CDR3 gives the full variable domain: EAEVAQSPRYKITEKSQAVAFWCDPISGHATLYWYRQILGQGPELLVQFQDESVVDDSQLPKDRFSAERLKGVDSTLKIQPAELGDSAMYLCASSSTSGEQYFGPGTRLTVT.

The rearrangement links TRBV7-7 to TRBJ2-2, with 11 positions matching TRBD2. The CDR3 spans 16 residues. The trim removed 4 bases at V and 7 bases at J, leaving 8 bases unmatched. Germline V gene sequence: CDR1 SSHAT, CDR2 FNYEAQ (reference sequence). CDR3 nucleotides: TGTGCCAGCAGCTCCCCTAGCGGGAGGATGGGCGGGGAGCTGTTTTTT. This codes for CASSSPSGRMGGELFF.

The V call is TRBV18, the J call TRBJ2-7; D possibly corresponds to TRBD1 (6 bases). Germline CDR1 reads KGHSH; CDR2 reads LQKENI. The CDR3 extends over 15 amino acids. Trimming shortened V by 5 bases and J by 0 bases, and 14 bases separated the two germline ends. Written as DNA, the CDR3 is TGTGCCAGCTCATCCACAGGGAGTATCTCCTACGAGCAGTACTTC. As protein: CASSSTGSISYEQYF. The whole variable domain, remainder taken from reference TRBV18 and TRBJ2-7, is NAGVMQNPRHLVRRRGQEARLRCSPMKGHSHVYWYRQLPEEGLKFMVYLQKENIIDESGMPKERFSAEFPKEGPSILRIQQVVRGDSAAYFCASSSTGSISYEQYFGPGTRLTVT.

The V gene is TRBV19, the J gene TRBJ2-2; 7 nucleotides align to TRBD1. The CDR3 extends over 16 amino acids. CDR1 and CDR2 (germline): LNHDA, SQIVND (reference sequence). The V segment lost 7 bases and the J segment 0 bases; nucleotides outside the gene matches: 8. In DNA, the CDR3 is TGTGCCAGTACGTTAACCGGGACAGCGAACACCGGGGAGCTGTTTTTT. The encoded protein is CASTLTGTANTGELFF. Drawing the rest from reference TRBV19 and TRBJ2-2, the complete variable domain is DGGITQSPKYLFRKEGQNVTLSCEQNLNHDAMYWYRQDPGQGLRLIYYSQIVNDFQKGDIAEGYSVSREKKESFPLTVTSAQKNPTAFYLCASTLTGTANTGELFFGEGSRLTVL.

This sequence joins TRBV27 and TRBJ2-5; D ambiguous. This CDR3 has 15 amino acids. Germline values: CDR1 MNHEY, CDR2 SMNVEV (reference sequence). Trimming took off 4 bases at V and 2 bases at J, with 14 bases between the two ends. The CDR3 DNA sequence: TGTGCCAGCAGTTCCTCATTACACTCGCAAGAGACCCAGTACTTC. Protein sequence: CASSSSLHSQETQYF.

The chain employs TRBV7-9 and TRBJ2-5; tentatively, D is TRBD2 (5 bases). The V end was cut by 5 bases, the J end by 7 bases, with 23 bases between. CDR3 size: 16 residues. Germline CDR1 reads SEHNR; CDR2 reads FQNEAQ (reference sequence). The CDR3 here is CASSHSLADPLRTQYF. In DNA, the CDR3 is TGTGCCAGCAGCCATAGCCTAGCAGATCCTCTAAGGACCCAGTACTTC.

The chain carries TRBV7-3 and TRBJ2-1; 7 bases are shared with TRBD2. After removal of 3 bases from V and 0 bases from J, the junction contained 2 bases not matched to a gene. This CDR3 is 15 amino acids long. Germline CDR1 is SGHTA and CDR2 is FQGTGA. The CDR3 region is CASSFGLVSYNEQFF. The CDR3 nucleotides are TGTGCCAGCAGCTTCGGACTAGTCTCCTACAATGAGCAGTTCTTC.

This rearrangement joins TRBV4-1 to TRBJ1-2; unclear D gene. This CDR3 spans 17 amino acids. Germline assignment: CDR1 MGHRA and CDR2 YSYEKL. V dropped 3 bases and J dropped 0 bases, with 17 bases sitting between them. The DNA of the CDR3 is TGCGCCAGCAGCCAGAAAAGATGGGTCGGAGCTAACTATGGCTACACCTTC. As protein: CASSQKRWVGANYGYTF.

The chain combines TRBV11-2 with TRBJ2-7; a weak D match, TRBD2 (7 bases). This CDR3 has 14 amino acids. V was cut by 3 bases and J by 4 bases, with 13 bases left in between. Germline loops: CDR1 SGHAT, CDR2 FQNNGV. CDR3 nucleotides: TGTGCCAGCAGCTTTTCCAGGGGAGGGTACGAGCAGTACTTC. Its protein product is CASSFSRGGYEQYF.

The chain joins TRBV29-1 to TRBJ2-3; D gene uncertain. The germline V gene has CDR1 SQVTM and CDR2 ANQGSEA. The CDR3 runs 15 residues. Trimming took off 5 bases at V and 3 bases at J, with 18 bases between the two ends. The CDR3 spells CSVQSRTVWTDTQYF. The CDR3 nucleotides are TGCAGCGTTCAGTCACGGACCGTGTGGACAGATACGCAGTATTTT.